This is a list of T cell receptor beta chains from one sample in a study of T-cell reconstitution after alpha-beta-depleted transplantation in children. A single record per CDR3 protein comes from TCRdb applying MiXCR to the PCR reads. Here the sample spans approximately 800,000 distinct CDR3 sequences, roughly 16% being singletons. The sample consisted of PBMCs, mostly from graft donor cells, taken 360 days after TCRalphabeta/CD19-depleted stem cell transplant. These TCRs come from a male patient between 5 and 17 years old who had a stem cell transplant for acute lymphoblastic leukemia, so the T cells may come from the graft donor. Each CDR3 is given without its conserved first and last residue. D genes are given only for firm matches.

v_gene: TRBV5-1; d_gene: TRBD1; j_gene: TRBJ1-1; CDR3aa: ASSSGTGHEAF
v_gene: TRBV11-2; d_gene: .; j_gene: TRBJ2-7; CDR3aa: ASSRRNSYEQY
v_gene: TRBV20-1; d_gene: .; j_gene: TRBJ2-7; CDR3aa: SAISTLAYEQY
v_gene: TRBV7-8; d_gene: .; j_gene: TRBJ2-7; CDR3aa: ASSFGVTSYEQY
v_gene: TRBV10-3; d_gene: .; j_gene: TRBJ2-7; CDR3aa: AISEVTSLGEQY
v_gene: TRBV7-6; d_gene: TRBD2; j_gene: TRBJ2-3; CDR3aa: ASSLERGVDTQY
v_gene: TRBV14; d_gene: TRBD1; j_gene: TRBJ2-2; CDR3aa: ASRQQGALNTGELF
v_gene: TRBV6-2/TRBV6-3; d_gene: .; j_gene: TRBJ2-5; CDR3aa: ASSYIPGTPYQETQY
v_gene: TRBV24-1; d_gene: TRBD2; j_gene: TRBJ2-2; CDR3aa: ATSGTSGNTGELF
v_gene: TRBV10-3; d_gene: .; j_gene: TRBJ2-3; CDR3aa: AISEVADTQY
v_gene: TRBV12-3/TRBV12-4; d_gene: TRBD2; j_gene: TRBJ2-1; CDR3aa: ASSPGLVFDEQF
v_gene: TRBV27; d_gene: .; j_gene: TRBJ2-5; CDR3aa: ASSPLRGYFGETQY
v_gene: TRBV4-1; d_gene: .; j_gene: TRBJ2-5; CDR3aa: ASSQPLTSVETQY
v_gene: TRBV6-5; d_gene: .; j_gene: TRBJ1-3; CDR3aa: ASSYSISGNTIY
v_gene: TRBV25-1; d_gene: TRBD2; j_gene: TRBJ2-7; CDR3aa: ASSGLAGGPEQY